This T cell receptor (beta chain) is from a study of T cell responses to AZD1222 COVID-19 vaccine. General study results and limits: Reportedly, nearly half of unique spike TCRs recognized epitopes outside B.1.351/B.1.1.7 mutations. Repertoires were sampled only after the peak T cell response. Spike-specific TCR breadth and depth grew following two AZD1222 doses. CD4 TCRs associated with vaccination spanned spike, dominating at 160-218 and 743-854.

Sequencing used immunoSEQ multiplex PCR; TCRdb keeps in-frame clones, though not all of them. The sample records more than 150,000 clones, approximately 92% being singletons. This clone is a singleton in its sample. Its antigen is unknown. The CDR3 is made up of 14 amino acids. V trimming: 3 bases; J trimming: 4 bases; junction bases outside the gene matches: 5. Germline V gene lookup returns CDR1 GTSNPN and CDR2 SVGIG (reference sequence). This clonotype was sampled from an adult in good health. The chain joins TRBV30 to TRBJ1-2, with 10 bases lining up with TRBD1. The sequencing here drew on peripheral blood, taken on day 0 of AZD1222 vaccination. The CDR3 protein is CAWRGQGGSYGYTF. As DNA, the CDR3 is TGTGCCTGGAGAGGACAGGGGGGAAGCTATGGCTACACCTTC.